These T cell receptor beta chains were read from a single sample in a study of blood T cells in healthy people across ages. Via MiXCR, TCRdb re-called the 5' RACE reads, giving one row per CDR3 protein. The sample carries 1,800,000 or so distinct CDR3 sequences, roughly two fifths recorded once. Sequenced material: blood. The origin of the receptors is a human donor in good health. The CDR3 runs from the conserved cysteine through the conserved F or W. D genes are given only for firm matches. The size of a clone is reported for some rows only, either as once, few or many, or as a class for expanded clones.

TRBJ2-7,NA,TRBV9,few,CASSSQTASYEQYF,TGTGCCAGCAGCTCCCAGACAGCGTCCTACGAGCAGTACTTC
TRBJ2-5,NA,TRBV3-1,NA,CASSHRTGRDKETQYF,TGTGCCAGCAGCCACAGGACGGGACGCGATAAAGAGACCCAGTACTTC
TRBJ1-3,NA,TRBV9,NA,CASSVRGSGNTIYF,TGTGCCAGCAGCGTCAGGGGATCCGGAAACACCATATATTTT
TRBJ2-3,NA,TRBV5-1,NA,CASSLELSPSTDTQYF,TGCGCCAGCAGCTTGGAACTTTCCCCCTCCACAGATACGCAGTATTTT
TRBJ1-2,NA,TRBV6-1,NA,CASSEAIAGGFYGYTF,TGTGCCAGCAGTGAAGCCATTGCCGGGGGCTTCTATGGCTACACCTTC
TRBJ2-7,TRBD1,TRBV11-3,few,CASSLGAGGVYEQYF,TGTGCCAGCAGCTTAGGGGCAGGGGGCGTCTACGAGCAGTACTTC
TRBJ2-5,TRBD2,TRBV6-1,NA,CASSEARGGYNEQYF,TGTGCCAGCAGTGAAGCGCGGGGGGGTTACAATGAGCAGTACTTC
TRBJ2-5,NA,TRBV12-3/TRBV12-4,NA,CASRTLQETQYF,TGTGCCAGCAGGACTTTACAAGAGACCCAGTACTTC
TRBJ2-7,TRBD2,TRBV6-5,NA,CASSPGRNEQYF,TGTGCCAGCAGTCCCGGGAGGAACGAGCAGTACTTC
TRBJ1-1,TRBD1,TRBV6-6,few,CASSYPGGGEAFF,TGTGCCAGCAGTTACCCAGGGGGAGGTGAAGCTTTCTTT
TRBJ2-1,NA,TRBV6-2/TRBV6-3,NA,CASSYASRREQFF,TGTGCCAGCAGTTACGCTAGCCGCCGAGAGCAGTTCTTC
TRBJ1-4,NA,TRBV24-1,few,CATSDPGQSEKLFF,TGTGCCACCAGTGATCCAGGACAGTCTGAAAAACTGTTTTTT
TRBJ2-1,TRBD2,TRBV20-1,few,CSARYVGGVTGNEQFF,TGCAGTGCTAGATATGTCGGGGGGGTCACCGGGAATGAGCAGTTCTTC
TRBJ2-1,TRBD2,TRBV20-1,NA,CSAPGLAENNEQFF,TGCAGTGCCCCGGGACTAGCGGAAAACAATGAGCAGTTCTTC
TRBJ2-3,NA,TRBV6-5,NA,CASSRWGRGTQYF,TGTGCCAGCAGTAGGTGGGGCCGGGGGACGCAGTATTTT
TRBJ1-4,TRBD1,TRBV28,NA,CASSPPGQGRKKLFF,TGTGCCAGCAGCCCCCCGGGACAGGGGAGGAAAAAACTGTTTTTT
TRBJ2-3,TRBD1,TRBV5-6,few,CASTETGVETDTQYF,TGTGCCAGCACCGAGACAGGGGTAGAGACAGATACGCAGTATTTT
TRBJ2-3,NA,TRBV9,few,CASSDKRGGPPVDTQYF,TGTGCCAGCAGCGACAAAAGAGGGGGTCCCCCGGTGGATACGCAGTATTTT
TRBJ2-4,NA,TRBV6-2/TRBV6-3,few,CASSDREAYKQYF,TGTGCCAGCAGCGACAGGGAGGCCTACAAGCAGTACTTC
TRBJ2-2,TRBD1,TRBV9,once,CASRGQGAFATGELFF,TGTGCCAGCAGAGGACAGGGGGCGTTCGCAACCGGGGAGCTGTTTTTT
TRBJ2-7,NA,TRBV12-3/TRBV12-4,few,CASSLGAYAEQYF,TGTGCCAGCAGTTTAGGCGCCTACGCCGAGCAGTACTTC
TRBJ2-1,NA,TRBV29-1,NA,CSVRIGDRNNEQFF,TGCAGCGTTCGAATCGGGGATCGGAACAATGAGCAGTTCTTC
TRBJ1-1,TRBD1,TRBV11-2,NA,CASSLPETGVFGWNTEAFF,TGTGCCAGCAGCTTACCGGAGACAGGGGTATTTGGGTGGAACACTGAAGCTTTCTTT
TRBJ1-4,NA,TRBV30,NA,CAWSPPGRWSNEKLFF,TGTGCCTGGAGTCCCCCAGGTCGTTGGAGTAATGAAAAACTGTTTTTT